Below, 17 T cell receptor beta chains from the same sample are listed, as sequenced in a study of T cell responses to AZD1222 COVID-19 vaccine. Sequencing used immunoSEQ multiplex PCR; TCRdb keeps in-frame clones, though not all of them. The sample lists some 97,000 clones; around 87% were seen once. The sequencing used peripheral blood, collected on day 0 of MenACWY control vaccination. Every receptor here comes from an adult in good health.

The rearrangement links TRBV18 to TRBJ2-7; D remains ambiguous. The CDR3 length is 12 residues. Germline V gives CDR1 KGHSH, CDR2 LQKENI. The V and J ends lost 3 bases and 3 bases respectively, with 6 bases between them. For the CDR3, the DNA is TGTGCCAGCTCACCCGACAACTACGAGCAGTACTTC. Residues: CASSPDNYEQYF.

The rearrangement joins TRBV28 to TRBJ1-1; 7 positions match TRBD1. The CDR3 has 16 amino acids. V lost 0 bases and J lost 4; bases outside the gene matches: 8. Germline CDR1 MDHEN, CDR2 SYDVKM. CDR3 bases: TGTGCCAGCAGTTTATGGGAGACAGGGTTGGGCACTGAAGCTTTCTTT. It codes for CASSLWETGLGTEAFF.

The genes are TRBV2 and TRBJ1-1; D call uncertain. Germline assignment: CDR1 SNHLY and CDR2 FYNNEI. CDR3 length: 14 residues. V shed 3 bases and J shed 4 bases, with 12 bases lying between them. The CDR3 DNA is TGTGCCAGCAGTGACAGGCAAGGGAGCACTGAAGCTTTCTTT. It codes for CASSDRQGSTEAFF.

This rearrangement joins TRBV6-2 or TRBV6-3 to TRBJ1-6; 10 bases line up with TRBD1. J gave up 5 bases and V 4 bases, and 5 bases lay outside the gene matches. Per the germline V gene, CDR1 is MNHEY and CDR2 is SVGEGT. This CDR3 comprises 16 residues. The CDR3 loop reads CASSSAGTGDNSPLHF. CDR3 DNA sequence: TGTGCCAGCAGTTCCGCCGGGACAGGGGATAATTCACCCCTCCACTTT.

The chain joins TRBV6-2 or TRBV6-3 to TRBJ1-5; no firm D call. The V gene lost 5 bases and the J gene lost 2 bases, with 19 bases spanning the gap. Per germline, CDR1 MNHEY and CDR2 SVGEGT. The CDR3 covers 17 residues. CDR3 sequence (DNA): TGTGCCAGCAGTGAGACCTACGGCGGGAGTGGCAATCAGCCCCAGCATTTT. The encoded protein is CASSETYGGSGNQPQHF.

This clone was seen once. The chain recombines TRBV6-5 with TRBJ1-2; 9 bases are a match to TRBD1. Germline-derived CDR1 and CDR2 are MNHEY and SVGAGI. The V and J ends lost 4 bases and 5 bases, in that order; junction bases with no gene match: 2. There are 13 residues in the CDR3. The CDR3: CASSLQGAYGYTF. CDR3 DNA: TGTGCCAGCAGTTTACAGGGGGCGTATGGCTACACCTTC.

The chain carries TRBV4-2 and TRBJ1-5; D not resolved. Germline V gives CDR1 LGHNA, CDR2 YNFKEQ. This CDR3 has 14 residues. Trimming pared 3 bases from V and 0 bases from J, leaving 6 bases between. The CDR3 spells CASSQTDSNQPQHF. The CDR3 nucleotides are TGTGCCAGCAGCCAGACGGATAGCAATCAGCCCCAGCATTTT.

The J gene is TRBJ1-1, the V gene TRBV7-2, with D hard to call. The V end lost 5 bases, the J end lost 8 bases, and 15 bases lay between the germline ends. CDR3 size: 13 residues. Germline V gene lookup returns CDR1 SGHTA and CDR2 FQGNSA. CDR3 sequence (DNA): TGTGCCAGCAGCGTCCAAGGGCCCTCCGAAGCTTTCTTT. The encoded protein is CASSVQGPSEAFF.

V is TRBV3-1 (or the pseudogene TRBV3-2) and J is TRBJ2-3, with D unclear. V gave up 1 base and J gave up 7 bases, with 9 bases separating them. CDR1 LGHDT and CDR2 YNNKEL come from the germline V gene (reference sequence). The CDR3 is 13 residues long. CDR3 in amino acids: CASSQGSSYTQYF. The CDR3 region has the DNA TGTGCCAGCAGCCAAGGTAGTTCGTATACGCAGTATTTT.

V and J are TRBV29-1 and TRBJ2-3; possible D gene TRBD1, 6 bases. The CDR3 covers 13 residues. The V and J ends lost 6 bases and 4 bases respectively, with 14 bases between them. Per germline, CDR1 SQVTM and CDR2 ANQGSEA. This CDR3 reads CSVLRTVADTQYF. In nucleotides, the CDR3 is TGCAGCGTGCTACGGACAGTCGCAGATACGCAGTATTTT.

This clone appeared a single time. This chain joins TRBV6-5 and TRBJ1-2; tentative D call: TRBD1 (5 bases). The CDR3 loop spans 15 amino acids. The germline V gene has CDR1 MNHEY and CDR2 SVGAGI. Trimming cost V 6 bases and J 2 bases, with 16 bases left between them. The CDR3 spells CASRIIQALNYGYTF. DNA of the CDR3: TGTGCCAGCAGAATAATACAGGCGCTAAACTATGGCTACACCTTC.

The CDR3 here is CAISGGTGEGETQYF. DNA of the CDR3: TGTGCCATCAGTGGAGGAACAGGAGAGGGGGAGACCCAGTACTTC. The chain is built from TRBV10-3 and TRBJ2-5; D is perhaps TRBD1 or TRBD2 (5 bases each). Per the germline V gene, CDR1 is ENHRY and CDR2 is SYGVKD. The CDR3 runs to 15 residues. Trimming took 4 bases from V and 5 from J, leaving 17 bases between them.

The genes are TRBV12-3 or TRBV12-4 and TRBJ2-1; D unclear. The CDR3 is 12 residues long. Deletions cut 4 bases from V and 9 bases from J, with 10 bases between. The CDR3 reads CASSYGDGEQFF. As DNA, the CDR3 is TGTGCCAGCAGTTATGGCGACGGTGAGCAGTTCTTC.

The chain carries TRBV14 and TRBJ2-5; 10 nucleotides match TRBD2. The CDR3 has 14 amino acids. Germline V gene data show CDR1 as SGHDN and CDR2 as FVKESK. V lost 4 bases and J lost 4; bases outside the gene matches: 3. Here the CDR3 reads CASSLAGGGETQYF. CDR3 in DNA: TGTGCCAGCAGCCTAGCGGGGGGTGGAGAGACCCAGTACTTC.

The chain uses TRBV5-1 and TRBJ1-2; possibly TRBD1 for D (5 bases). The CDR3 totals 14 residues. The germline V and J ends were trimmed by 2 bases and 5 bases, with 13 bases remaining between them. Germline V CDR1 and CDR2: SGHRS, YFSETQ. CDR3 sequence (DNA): TGCGCCAGCAGCTTACCTGGGGACGGATATGGCTACACCTTC. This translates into CASSLPGDGYGYTF.

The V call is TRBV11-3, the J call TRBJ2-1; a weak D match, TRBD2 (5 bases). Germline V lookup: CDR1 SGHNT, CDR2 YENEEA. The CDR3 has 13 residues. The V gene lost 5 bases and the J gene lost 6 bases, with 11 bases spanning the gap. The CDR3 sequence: CASSEGPSNEQFF. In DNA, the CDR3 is TGTGCCAGCAGCGAGGGCCCCTCCAATGAGCAGTTCTTC.

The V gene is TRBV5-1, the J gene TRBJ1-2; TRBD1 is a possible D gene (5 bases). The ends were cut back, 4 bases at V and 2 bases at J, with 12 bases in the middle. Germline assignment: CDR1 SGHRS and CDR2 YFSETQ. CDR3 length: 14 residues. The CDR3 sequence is CASSLHGGNYGYTF. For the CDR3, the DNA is TGCGCCAGCAGCCTGCATGGGGGGAACTATGGCTACACCTTC.